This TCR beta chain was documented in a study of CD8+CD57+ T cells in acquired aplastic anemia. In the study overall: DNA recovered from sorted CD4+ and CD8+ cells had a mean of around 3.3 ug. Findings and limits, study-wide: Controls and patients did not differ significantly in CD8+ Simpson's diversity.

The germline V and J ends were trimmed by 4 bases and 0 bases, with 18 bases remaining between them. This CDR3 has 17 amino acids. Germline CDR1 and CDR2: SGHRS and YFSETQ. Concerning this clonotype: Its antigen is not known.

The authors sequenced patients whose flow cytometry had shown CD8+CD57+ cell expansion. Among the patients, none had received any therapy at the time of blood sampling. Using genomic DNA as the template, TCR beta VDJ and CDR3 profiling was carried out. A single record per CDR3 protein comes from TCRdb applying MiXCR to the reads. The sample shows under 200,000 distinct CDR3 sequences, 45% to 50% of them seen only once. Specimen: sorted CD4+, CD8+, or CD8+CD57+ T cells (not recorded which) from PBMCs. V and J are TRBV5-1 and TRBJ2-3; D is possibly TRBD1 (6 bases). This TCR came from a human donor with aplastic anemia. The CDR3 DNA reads TGCGCCAGCAGCGGGGCAGCAGGGGACATCAGCACAGATACGCAGTATTTT. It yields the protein CASSGAAGDISTDTQYF.